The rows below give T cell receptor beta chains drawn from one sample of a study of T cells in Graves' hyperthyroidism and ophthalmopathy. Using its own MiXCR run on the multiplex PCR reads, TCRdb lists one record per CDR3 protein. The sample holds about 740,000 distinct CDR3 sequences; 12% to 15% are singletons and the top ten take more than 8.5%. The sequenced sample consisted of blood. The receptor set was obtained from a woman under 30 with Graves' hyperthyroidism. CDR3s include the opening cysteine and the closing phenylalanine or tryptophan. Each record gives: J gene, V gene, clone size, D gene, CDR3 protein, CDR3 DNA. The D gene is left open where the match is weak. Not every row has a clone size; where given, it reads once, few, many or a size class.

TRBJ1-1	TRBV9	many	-	CASSPPEPRTNTEAFF	TGTGCCAGCAGCCCCCCAGAGCCACGTACGAACACTGAAGCTTTCTTT
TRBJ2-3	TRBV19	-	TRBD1	CASTPTGRSTDTQYF	TGTGCCAGTACGCCGACAGGGCGCTCCACAGATACGCAGTATTTT
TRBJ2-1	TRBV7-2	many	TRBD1	CASSFSGTAKNNEQFF	TGTGCCAGCAGCTTCTCCGGGACAGCAAAGAACAATGAGCAGTTCTTC
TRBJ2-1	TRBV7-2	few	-	CASSFLPPNEQFF	TGTGCCAGCAGCTTCCTCCCACCCAATGAGCAGTTCTTC
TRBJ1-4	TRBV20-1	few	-	CSANAQAPNEKLFF	TGCAGTGCTAACGCACAGGCGCCGAATGAAAAACTGTTTTTT
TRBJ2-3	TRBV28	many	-	CASLALPSTDTQYF	TGTGCCAGCTTGGCGCTTCCTAGCACAGATACGCAGTATTTT
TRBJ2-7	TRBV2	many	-	CAGYRAKEQYF	TGTGCCGGCTACAGGGCCAAGGAGCAGTACTTC
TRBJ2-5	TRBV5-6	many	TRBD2	CASSLRTSVETQYF	TGTGCCAGCAGCTTACGGACTAGCGTGGAGACCCAGTACTTC
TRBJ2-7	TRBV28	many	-	CASSLVGTTYEQYF	TGTGCCAGCAGTTTGGTCGGCACCACCTACGAGCAGTACTTC
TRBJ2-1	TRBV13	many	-	CASSHADRARGSGQFF	TGTGCCAGCAGCCACGCCGACCGAGCTCGGGGGTCGGGGCAGTTCTTC
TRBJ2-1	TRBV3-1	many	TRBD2	CASSRGLAGLGEQFF	TGTGCCAGCAGCCGTGGACTAGCGGGACTCGGCGAGCAGTTCTTC
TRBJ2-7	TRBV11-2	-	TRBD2	CASSPYGRWTSGINEQYF	TGTGCCAGCAGCCCCTACGGGCGGTGGACTAGCGGGATAAACGAGCAGTACTTC
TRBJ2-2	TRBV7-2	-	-	CASSSWTGTGELFF	TGTGCCAGTAGTTCGTGGACGGGCACCGGGGAGCTGTTTTTT